These 23 T cell receptor beta chains were all obtained from the same sample, sequenced in a study of shared T cell receptors in the human thymus. TCRdb keeps only in-frame clones here, not all; method: immunoSEQ multiplex PCR. The sample lists about 380,000 clones, 85% to 95% occurring once. Sequenced material: thymocytes. These receptors were obtained from a human donor.

The chain carries TRBV29-1 and TRBJ1-2, with 7 bases fitting TRBD1. The germline V gene encodes CDR1 SQVTM and CDR2 ANQGSEA. This CDR3 region has 14 residues. V lost 7 bases, J lost 0 bases, and 8 bases stayed unmatched. This CDR3 is CSARQGQANYGYTF. The CDR3 DNA reads TGCAGCGCGCGACAGGGTCAAGCTAACTATGGCTACACCTTC.

The V gene is TRBV4-2, the J gene TRBJ2-1; D is unresolved. CDR1 is LGHNA and CDR2 is YNFKEQ in the germline V gene. The V and J ends lost 0 bases and 0 bases respectively, with 12 bases between them. CDR3 length equals 17 residues. CDR3 coding DNA: TGTGCCAGCAGCCAAGAAGGAGAGCGATCCTCCTACAATGAGCAGTTCTTC. Encoded protein: CASSQEGERSSYNEQFF.

The chain employs TRBV7-6 and TRBJ2-2, with 9 bases lining up with TRBD1. CDR3 length: 15 amino acids. J was trimmed by 3 bases and V by 5 bases; bases with no gene match: 4. Germline lookup yields CDR1 SGHVS and CDR2 FNYEAQ. In DNA form, the CDR3 reads TGTGCCAGCAGCAGACGGGACAGGGACACCGGGGAGCTGTTTTTT. It translates to CASSRRDRDTGELFF.

The V call is TRBV27, the J call TRBJ2-1, with 10 bases lining up with TRBD2. V lost 3 bases, J lost 4 bases, and 6 bases stayed unmatched. Germline V gene lookup returns CDR1 MNHEY and CDR2 SMNVEV (reference sequence). The CDR3 extends over 16 amino acids. The CDR3 bases are TGTGCCAGCAGTTTTGGACTAGCGGCAAAGTACAATGAGCAGTTCTTC. It translates to CASSFGLAAKYNEQFF.

The chain is built from TRBV21-1 and TRBJ1-1; the table's D call TRBD1 went unverified against the DNA. TRBV21-1 is a pseudogene. This CDR3 is 14 amino acids long. The CDR3 DNA reads as TGTGCCAGCAGCAAAGGGGACAGGGCCACTGAAGCTTTCTTT. This encodes CASSKGDRATEAFF.

Only one count was recorded for this clone. V and J are TRBV4-1 and TRBJ1-5; D not certain. This CDR3 is built from 15 residues. Trimming pared 4 bases from V and 7 bases from J, leaving 17 bases between. The germline gives CDR1 MGHRA, CDR2 YSYEKL. The CDR3 sequence: CASSPRAVSRQPQHF. The DNA of the CDR3 is TGCGCCAGCAGCCCCCGGGCAGTGAGTCGGCAGCCCCAGCATTTT.

A single count supports this clone. The gene calls are TRBV9 and TRBJ2-7; D might be TRBD1 (6 bases). The CDR3 extends over 15 amino acids. V dropped 2 bases and J dropped 2 bases, with 14 bases sitting between them. CDR1 SGDLS and CDR2 YYNGEE come from the germline V gene. The CDR3: CASSVAGDTTYEQYF. The CDR3 nucleotides are TGTGCCAGCAGCGTCGCAGGGGATACGACCTACGAGCAGTACTTC. Full variable domain (rest looked up from reference TRBV9 and TRBJ2-7): DSGVTQTPKHLITATGQRVTLRCSPRSGDLSVYWYQQSLDQGLQFLIQYYNGEERAKGNILERFSAQQFPDLHSELNLSSLELGDSALYFCASSVAGDTTYEQYFGPGTRLTVT.

The chain is built from TRBV4-2 and TRBJ1-4; the D gene is possibly TRBD1 (5 bases). CDR1 and CDR2 from the germline V gene are LGHNA and YNFKEQ. The CDR3 runs to 16 residues. V was trimmed by 0 bases and J by 10 bases, leaving 18 bases between them. The CDR3 loop is CASSQDRGPRPRKLFF. CDR3 nucleotides: TGTGCCAGCAGCCAAGATAGGGGCCCTAGGCCCCGAAAACTGTTTTTT.

This sequence joins TRBV30 and TRBJ2-1; D is perhaps TRBD1 or TRBD2 (6 bases each). The CDR3 consists of 14 residues. Trimming took 0 bases from V and 7 from J, leaving 13 bases between them. Germline lookup yields CDR1 GTSNPN and CDR2 SVGIG (reference sequence). The CDR3 coding sequence is TGTGCCTGGAGTGTAGATTGGGGGGCGAATGAGCAGTTCTTC. This sequence encodes CAWSVDWGANEQFF.

The CDR3 DNA reads TGTGCCAGCAGTTGGGTGGGACAGGGTGAAGAGACCCAGTACTTC. It encodes CASSWVGQGEETQYF. This chain links TRBV6-5 with TRBJ2-5, with 9 bases aligning to TRBD1. Germline CDR1 is MNHEY and CDR2 is SVGAGI. V trimming: 4 bases; J trimming: 3 bases; junction bases outside the gene matches: 6. This CDR3 has 15 amino acids.

V usage is TRBV7-3 and J usage is TRBJ2-7; a possible D gene is TRBD2 (5 bases). The CDR3 extends over 13 amino acids. Germline CDR1 SGHTA, CDR2 FQGTGA. V lost 1 base, J lost 5 bases, and 9 bases lay in between. DNA of the CDR3: TGTGCCAGCAGCTTAAGAATGAGGGACGAGCAGTACTTC. Protein product: CASSLRMRDEQYF. Variable domain in full (rest from reference TRBV7-3 and TRBJ2-7): GAGVSQTPSNKVTEKGKYVELRCDPISGHTALYWYRQSLGQGPEFLIYFQGTGAADDSGLPNDRFFAVRPEGSVSTLKIQRTERGDSAVYLCASSLRMRDEQYFGPGTRLTVT.

This rearrangement joins TRBV30 to TRBJ2-7; TRBD1 aligns across 8 bases. After removal of 2 bases from V and 4 bases from J, the junction contained 7 bases not matched to a gene. Germline CDR1 GTSNPN, CDR2 SVGIG (reference sequence). This CDR3 is 14 amino acids long. CDR3 amino acids: CAWSSRQGYYEQYF. The CDR3, as DNA: TGTGCCTGGAGTTCTCGACAGGGGTATTACGAGCAGTACTTC.

The chain employs TRBV7-3 and TRBJ2-7, with D possibly being TRBD2 (5 bases). This CDR3 contains 13 residues. The V end was cut by 1 base, the J end by 11 bases, with 15 bases between. Germline V gene lookup returns CDR1 SGHTA and CDR2 FQGTGA. The CDR3 protein is CASSLKAGVPEYF. As DNA, the CDR3 is TGTGCCAGCAGCTTAAAGGCGGGTGTCCCTGAGTACTTC.

The J gene is TRBJ2-3, the V gene TRBV27; 7 bases align to TRBD2. V lost 3 bases to trimming and J lost 5 bases; unmatched junction nucleotides: 14. There are 17 residues in the CDR3. Germline loops: CDR1 MNHEY, CDR2 SMNVEV (reference sequence). CDR3 protein: CASSLIRRAGVIDTQYF. CDR3 nucleotides: TGTGCCAGCAGTTTGATTCGACGGGCGGGAGTAATAGATACGCAGTATTTT.

This clone has a single count. The V and J genes are TRBV5-4 and TRBJ2-7; D ambiguous. V was clipped by 1 base and J by 5 bases, with 16 bases between them. This CDR3 has 15 amino acids. The germline CDR1 and CDR2 sequences are SGHNT and YYREEE (reference sequence). The chain's CDR3 is CASSLRRAAVHEQYF. CDR3 in DNA: TGTGCCAGCAGCTTGAGGCGCGCTGCAGTCCACGAGCAGTACTTC.

The rearrangement joins TRBV28 to TRBJ1-1; D not resolved. This CDR3 has 16 amino acids. Trimming took off 3 bases at V and 0 bases at J, with 14 bases between the two ends. Looked up from germline, CDR1 is MDHEN and CDR2 is SYDVKM. In DNA, the CDR3 is TGTGCCAGCAGTTTCCCCACTCCGACCATGAACACTGAAGCTTTCTTT. Translating gives CASSFPTPTMNTEAFF.

The CDR3 sequence: CATSSPPSHIYYNEQFF. In nucleotides, the CDR3 is TGTGCCACCAGCAGCCCCCCTAGCCACATTTATTACAATGAGCAGTTCTTC. This chain uses TRBV15 with TRBJ2-1, with D possibly being TRBD2 (5 bases). The V and J ends lost 3 bases and 4 bases respectively, with 19 bases between them. The CDR3 length is 17 residues. Germline CDR1 and CDR2: LNHNV and YYDKDF (reference sequence).

V gene TRBV7-6 combines with J gene TRBJ1-2, with TRBD1 as a possible D gene (5 bases). The CDR3 is 15 residues long. V lost 2 bases and J lost 4, with 14 bases in between. Germline CDR1 and CDR2: SGHVS and FNYEAQ. The CDR3 region has the DNA TGTGCCAGCAGCTTACAAACGGGGGAGAGCTATGGCTACACCTTC. It encodes CASSLQTGESYGYTF. Full variable domain (missing parts from reference TRBV7-6 and TRBJ1-2): GAGVSQSPRYKVTKRGQDVALRCDPISGHVSLYWYRQALGQGPEFLTYFNYEAQQDKSGLPNDRFSAERPEGSISTLTIQRTEQRDSAMYRCASSLQTGESYGYTFGSGTRLTVV.

The chain couples TRBV27 to TRBJ2-1; 12 bases match TRBD2. The CDR3 runs to 15 residues. CDR1 and CDR2 (germline): MNHEY, SMNVEV (reference sequence). The V gene end was trimmed by 6 bases and the J gene end by 6 bases; junction bases not matched to a gene: 6. Written as DNA, the CDR3 is TGTGCCAGCAGCCCGACTAGCGGGAGTTCCAATGAGCAGTTCTTC. Translating gives CASSPTSGSSNEQFF.

The chain couples TRBV5-5 to TRBJ2-2; D may match TRBD1 or TRBD2 (5 bases each). Trimming stripped 5 bases from V and 7 bases from J, with 15 bases between. This CDR3 has 14 residues. Germline loops: CDR1 SGHKS, CDR2 YYEKEE (reference sequence). CDR3 region: CASSLWGYHGELFF. CDR3 nucleotide sequence: TGTGCCAGCAGTCTCTGGGGGTATCACGGGGAGCTGTTTTTT.

The chain recombines TRBV28 with TRBJ2-1; D call uncertain. CDR3 size: 14 residues. Germline CDR1 reads MDHEN; CDR2 reads SYDVKM. The V and J ends lost 8 bases and 9 bases respectively, with 20 bases between them. CDR3 in DNA: TGTGCCAGCTCCATCTCGGGTATCCAAAGTGAGCAGTTCTTC. Translating gives CASSISGIQSEQFF.

This chain connects TRBV21-1 to TRBJ1-1; the table assigns TRBD1, which was not confirmed against the DNA. TRBV21-1 is shown as a pseudogene. This CDR3 is 16 amino acids long. This chain's CDR3 is CASSKGETTSNTEAFF. The CDR3 DNA is TGTGCCAGCAGCAAAGGCGAGACAACCTCGAACACTGAAGCTTTCTTT.

The chain joins TRBV28 to TRBJ2-2; 10 bases fit TRBD2. Germline-derived CDR1 and CDR2 are MDHEN and SYDVKM. The CDR3 runs 17 residues. With 6 bases clipped from V and 1 base from J, the junction kept 8 bases outside the gene matches. The CDR3 protein is CASRSLAGEKNTGELFF. CDR3 DNA: TGTGCCAGCAGGTCGCTAGCGGGGGAGAAGAACACCGGGGAGCTGTTTTTT.